The rows below give T cell receptor beta chains drawn from one sample of a study of T cell responses to AZD1222 COVID-19 vaccine. Profiling relied on immunoSEQ multiplex PCR, and the TCRdb table lists in-frame clones only, not all of them. Of roughly 200,000 clones listed, almost 90% are singletons. The input for sequencing was peripheral blood, taken on day 0 of AZD1222 vaccination. Receptors were obtained from an adult in good health. Each CDR3 is given with its conserved first and last residue. The order of the fields is J gene, V gene, CDR3 length, CDR3 protein.

J: TRBJ1-2; V: TRBV7-9; length: 13; CDR3: CASSSDRRYGYTF
J: TRBJ2-7; V: TRBV7-2; length: 14; CDR3: CASSSMAAASEQYF
J: TRBJ1-1; V: TRBV9; length: 15; CDR3: CASSQRSAGNTEAFF
J: TRBJ1-6; V: TRBV7-3; length: 16; CDR3: CASSLGGGSYNSPLHF
J: TRBJ1-4; V: TRBV5-1; length: 14; CDR3: CASRPGTVNEKLFF
J: TRBJ2-7; V: TRBV9; length: 14; CDR3: CASSFGDTSYEQYF
J: TRBJ2-7; V: TRBV7-2; length: 15; CDR3: CASSLVGGAGYEQYF
J: TRBJ1-4; V: TRBV5-1; length: 14; CDR3: CASSLGATNEKLFF
J: TRBJ2-2; V: TRBV3-1/TRBV3-2; length: 16; CDR3: CASTWSFESNTGELFF
J: TRBJ2-7; V: TRBV19; length: 13; CDR3: CASSLGQSYEQYF
J: TRBJ2-7; V: TRBV27; length: 13; CDR3: CASSLTSTYEQYF
J: TRBJ2-7; V: TRBV5-6; length: 15; CDR3: CASSLRGIERYEQYF
J: TRBJ2-5; V: TRBV10-3; length: 16; CDR3: CAISESPGQVQETQYF
J: TRBJ2-7; V: TRBV19; length: 14; CDR3: CASSIDRPSYEQYF
J: TRBJ2-1; V: TRBV2; length: 14; CDR3: CASSRERGDNEQFF
J: TRBJ2-3; V: TRBV5-1; length: 14; CDR3: CASSFSDGTDTQYF
J: TRBJ1-6; V: TRBV7-2; length: 16; CDR3: CASSLASGTGDSPLHF
J: TRBJ1-4; V: TRBV25-1; length: 15; CDR3: CASSEYGTANEKLFF
J: TRBJ1-6; V: TRBV19; length: 15; CDR3: CASSMDRAFNSPLHF
J: TRBJ2-7; V: TRBV19; length: 14; CDR3: CASSIGQGSYEQYF
J: TRBJ1-1; V: TRBV6-5; length: 15; CDR3: CASSIRTGGNTEAFF
J: TRBJ1-4; V: TRBV11-2; length: 15; CDR3: CASSLDQGAGEKLFF
J: TRBJ1-4; V: TRBV27; length: 14; CDR3: CASSERSVNEKLFF
J: TRBJ1-5; V: TRBV19; length: 14; CDR3: CASSRQGLSQPQHF
J: TRBJ1-4; V: TRBV29-1; length: 14; CDR3: CSVQGGTGNEKLFF
J: TRBJ1-4; V: TRBV5-1; length: 17; CDR3: CASSEPGQGLTNEKLFF
J: TRBJ2-3; V: TRBV5-4; length: 15; CDR3: CASSLRHGFTDTQYF
J: TRBJ1-6; V: TRBV7-2; length: 17; CDR3: CASSHALQGAYNSPLHF
J: TRBJ1-4; V: TRBV15; length: 17; CDR3: CATSRVPTGAFNEKLFF
J: TRBJ2-7; V: TRBV6-4; length: 15; CDR3: CASSVPYRQYYEQYF
J: TRBJ1-1; V: TRBV4-3; length: 14; CDR3: CASSQDQGLGEAFF